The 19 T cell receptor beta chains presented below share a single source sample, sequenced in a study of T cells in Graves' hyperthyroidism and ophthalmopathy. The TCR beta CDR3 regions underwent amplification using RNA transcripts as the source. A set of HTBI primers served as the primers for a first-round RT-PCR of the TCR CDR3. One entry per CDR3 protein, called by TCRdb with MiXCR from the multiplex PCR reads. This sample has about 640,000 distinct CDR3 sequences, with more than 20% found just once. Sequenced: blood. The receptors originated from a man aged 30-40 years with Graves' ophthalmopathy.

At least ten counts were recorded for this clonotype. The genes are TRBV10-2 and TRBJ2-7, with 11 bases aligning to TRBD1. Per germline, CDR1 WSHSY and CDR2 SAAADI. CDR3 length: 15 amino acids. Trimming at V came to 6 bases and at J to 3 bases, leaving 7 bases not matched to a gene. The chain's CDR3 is CASRAPGQGVYEQYF. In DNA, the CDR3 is TGCGCCAGCAGAGCCCCGGGACAGGGGGTCTACGAGCAGTACTTC.

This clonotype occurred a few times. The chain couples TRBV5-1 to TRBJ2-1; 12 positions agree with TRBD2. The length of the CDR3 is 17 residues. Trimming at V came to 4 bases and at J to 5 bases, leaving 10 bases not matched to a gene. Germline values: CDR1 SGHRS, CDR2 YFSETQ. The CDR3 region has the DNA TGCGCCAGCAGCCTTAGGCGGACTAGCGGGAACAACAATGAGCAGTTCTTC. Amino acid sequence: CASSLRRTSGNNNEQFF.

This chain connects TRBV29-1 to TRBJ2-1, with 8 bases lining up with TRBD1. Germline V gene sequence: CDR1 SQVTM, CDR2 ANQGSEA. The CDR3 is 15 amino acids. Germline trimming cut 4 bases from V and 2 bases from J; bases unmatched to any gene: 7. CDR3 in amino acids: CSVGEQGGAYNEQFF. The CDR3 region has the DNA TGCAGCGTTGGGGAACAGGGGGGCGCCTACAATGAGCAGTTCTTC.

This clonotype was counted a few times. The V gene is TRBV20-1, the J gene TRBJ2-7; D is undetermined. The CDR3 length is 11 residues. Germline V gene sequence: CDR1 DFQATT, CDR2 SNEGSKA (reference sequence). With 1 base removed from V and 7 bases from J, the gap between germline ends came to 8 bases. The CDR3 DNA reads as TGCAGTGCTAGAGGGTCTGAAGAGCAGTACTTC. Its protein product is CSARGSEEQYF.

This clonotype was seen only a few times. The CDR3 is CASSQDGRSGSVSYNEQFF. The CDR3 DNA reads as TGTGCCAGCAGCCAAGATGGAAGGAGCGGGAGTGTCTCCTACAATGAGCAGTTCTTC. The chain has TRBV3-1 and TRBJ2-1, with 8 bases that match TRBD2. Germline-derived CDR1 and CDR2 are LGHDT and YNNKEL (reference sequence). V gave up 0 bases and J gave up 0 bases; unmatched junction bases: 10. CDR3 length equals 19 residues.

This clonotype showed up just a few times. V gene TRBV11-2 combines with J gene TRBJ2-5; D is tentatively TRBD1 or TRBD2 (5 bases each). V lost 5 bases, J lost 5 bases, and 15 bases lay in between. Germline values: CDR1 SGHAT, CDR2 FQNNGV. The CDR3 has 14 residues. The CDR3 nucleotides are TGTGCCAGCAGCATACAGGCGGGTTTGGAGACCCAGTACTTC. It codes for CASSIQAGLETQYF.

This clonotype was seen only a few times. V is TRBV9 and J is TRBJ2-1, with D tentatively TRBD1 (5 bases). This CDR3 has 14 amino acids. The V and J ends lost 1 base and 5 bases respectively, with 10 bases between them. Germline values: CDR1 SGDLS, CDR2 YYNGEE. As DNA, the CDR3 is TGTGCCAGCAGCGTACGTCAGGGCCACAATGAGCAGTTCTTC. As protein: CASSVRQGHNEQFF.

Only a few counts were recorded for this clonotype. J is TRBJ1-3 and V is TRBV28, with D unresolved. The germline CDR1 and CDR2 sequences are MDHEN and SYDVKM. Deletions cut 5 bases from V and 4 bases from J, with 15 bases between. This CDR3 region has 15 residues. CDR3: CASSPSNLRGNTIYF. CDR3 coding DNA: TGTGCCAGCAGTCCCTCGAATTTGAGAGGAAACACCATATATTTT.

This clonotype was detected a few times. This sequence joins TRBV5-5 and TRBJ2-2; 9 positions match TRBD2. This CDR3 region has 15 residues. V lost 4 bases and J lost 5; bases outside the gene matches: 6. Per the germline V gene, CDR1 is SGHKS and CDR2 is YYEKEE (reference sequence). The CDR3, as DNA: TGTGCCAGCAGCATAGCGGGAGTGGATACCGGGGAGCTGTTTTTT. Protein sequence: CASSIAGVDTGELFF.

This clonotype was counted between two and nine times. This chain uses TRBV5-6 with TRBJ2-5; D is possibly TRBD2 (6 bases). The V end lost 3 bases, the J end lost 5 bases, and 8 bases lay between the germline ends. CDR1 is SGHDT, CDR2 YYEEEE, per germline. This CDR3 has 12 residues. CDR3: CASSWGVETQYF. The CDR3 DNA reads TGTGCCAGCAGCTGGGGGGTGGAGACCCAGTACTTC.

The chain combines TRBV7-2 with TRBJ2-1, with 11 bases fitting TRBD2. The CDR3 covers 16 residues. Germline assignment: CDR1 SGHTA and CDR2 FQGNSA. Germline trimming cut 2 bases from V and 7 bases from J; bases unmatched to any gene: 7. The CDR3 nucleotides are TGTGCCAGCAGCTTAAGTAGCGGGAGGGTCGGGAATGAGCAGTTCTTC. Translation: CASSLSSGRVGNEQFF. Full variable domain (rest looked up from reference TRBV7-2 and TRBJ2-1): GAGVSQSPSNKVTEKGKDVELRCDPISGHTALYWYRQSLGQGLEFLIYFQGNSAPDKSGLPSDRFSAERTGGSVSTLTIQRTQQEDSAVYLCASSLSSGRVGNEQFFGPGTRLTVL.

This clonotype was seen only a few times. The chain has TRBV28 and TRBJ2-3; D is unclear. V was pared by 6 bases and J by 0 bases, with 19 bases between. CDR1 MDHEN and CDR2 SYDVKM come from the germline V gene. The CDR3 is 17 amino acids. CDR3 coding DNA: TGTGCCAGCAGACCCCTTAAGTACCCGTCAAGCACAGATACGCAGTATTTT. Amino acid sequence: CASRPLKYPSSTDTQYF. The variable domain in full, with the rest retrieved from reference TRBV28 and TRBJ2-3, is DVKVTQSSRYLVKRTGEKVFLECVQDMDHENMFWYRQDPGLGLRLIYFSYDVKMKEKGDIPEGYSVSREKKERFSLILESASTNQTSMYLCASRPLKYPSSTDTQYFGPGTRLTVL.

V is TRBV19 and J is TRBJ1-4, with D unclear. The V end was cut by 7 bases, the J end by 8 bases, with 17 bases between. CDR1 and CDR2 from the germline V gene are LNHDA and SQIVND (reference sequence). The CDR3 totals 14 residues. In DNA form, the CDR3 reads TGTGCCAGTAAGCTTCGTGGGGAAGGCGAAAAACTGTTTTTT. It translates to CASKLRGEGEKLFF.

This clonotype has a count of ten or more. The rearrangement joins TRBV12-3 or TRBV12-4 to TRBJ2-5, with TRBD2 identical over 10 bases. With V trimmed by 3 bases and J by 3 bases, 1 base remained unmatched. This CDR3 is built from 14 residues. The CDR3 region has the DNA TGTGCCAGCAGTTTGAGCGGGAGGGAAGAGACCCAGTACTTC. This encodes CASSLSGREETQYF.

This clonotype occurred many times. CDR3 nucleotides: TGTGCCAGCAGGGGTATGGGCTCCTACGAGCAGTACTTC. Protein: CASRGMGSYEQYF. The rearrangement uses TRBV2 and TRBJ2-7, with D uncertain. From germline, CDR1 is SNHLY and CDR2 FYNNEI. The V and J ends lost 6 bases and 0 bases respectively, with 9 bases between them. This CDR3 comprises 13 residues.

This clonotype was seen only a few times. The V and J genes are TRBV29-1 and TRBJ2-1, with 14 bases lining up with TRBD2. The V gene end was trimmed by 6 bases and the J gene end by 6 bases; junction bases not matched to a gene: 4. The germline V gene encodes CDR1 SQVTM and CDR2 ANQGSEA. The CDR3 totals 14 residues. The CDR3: CSVTGLAGVNEQFF. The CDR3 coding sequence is TGCAGCGTAACGGGACTAGCGGGAGTCAATGAGCAGTTCTTC.

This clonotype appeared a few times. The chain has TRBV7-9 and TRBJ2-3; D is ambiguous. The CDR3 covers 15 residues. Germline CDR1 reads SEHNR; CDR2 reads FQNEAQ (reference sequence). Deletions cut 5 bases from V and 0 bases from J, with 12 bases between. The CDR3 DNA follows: TGTGCCAGCAGCGAGACTGCCGCTAGCACAGATACGCAGTATTTT. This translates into CASSETAASTDTQYF.

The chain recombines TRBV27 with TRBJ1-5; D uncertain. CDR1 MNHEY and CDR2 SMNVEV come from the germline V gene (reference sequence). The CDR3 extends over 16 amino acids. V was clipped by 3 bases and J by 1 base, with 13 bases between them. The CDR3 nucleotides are TGTGCCAGCAGTTTCCCGGATAGAGGAAGCAATCAGCCCCAGCATTTT. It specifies CASSFPDRGSNQPQHF.

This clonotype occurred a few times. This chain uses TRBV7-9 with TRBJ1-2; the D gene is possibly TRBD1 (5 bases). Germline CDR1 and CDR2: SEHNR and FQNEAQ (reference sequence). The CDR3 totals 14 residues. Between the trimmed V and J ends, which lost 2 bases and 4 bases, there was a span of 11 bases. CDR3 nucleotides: TGTGCCAGCAGCTTACCCAGGGCGGCCTATGGCTACACCTTC. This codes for CASSLPRAAYGYTF.